The sequence of this T cell receptor (beta chain) was determined in a study of blood T cell repertoires in COVID-19 (dated by TCRdb to the early 2020s). As for the study more broadly: Samples covering the acute and convalescent phases of COVID-19 were provided by collaborators in the United States, Italy and Spain. Nearly every sample came with metadata listing a de-identified subject ID, COVID-19 status, age in years and sex. The prospective study material was composed of cDNA or gDNA derived from T cells, B-cell-depleted T cells, or PBMCs. Deeply sampled blood TCRbeta repertoires from subjects exposed to, actively infected with, or recovered from COVID-19 were included in the dataset. Where available, HLA class I and class II types were taken from metadata supplied by the sample provider and were not determined by assay-based typing. A freely available public database, intended as a resource for researchers studying the immune response to SARS-CoV-2, is where the repertoires were released. Samples were obtained from the ongoing ImmuneRACE study (first 160 participants) and from about 1,300 subjects provided by 6 global collaborators. Study-wide conclusions, independent of this receptor: Clinical and demographic metadata were provided uncurated, with the amount varying by source and participant.

This clone was seen once. Its antigen remains undetermined. The record has no base qualities; no much larger clone is one base away. The immunoSEQ Assay, a bias-controlled multiplex PCR, was used to amplify TCRbeta CDR3 regions from genomic DNA. Regarding the original processing steps: Within the assay, amplification of reference gene primers was used to estimate how many nucleated cells each sample contained. To quantify the absolute abundance of each unique TCRbeta CDR3 rearrangement, sequence reads were collapsed and filtered. Productive Simpson clonality was computed per sample as the square root of Simpson's diversity index over productive rearrangements. TCRdb stores this immuneACCESS table with in-frame sequences only. Part of the clones is absent; in the studies checked, under half of the shortfall reflects unresolved V genes, and no reason is known for the rest. That table gives V, J and clone size, and the DNA gave D and trimming. This sample lists about 33,000 clones; around 88% were detected once. The ten largest account for about 6.3% of the sample.

Collaborating institutions collected whole blood in K2EDTA tubes following their own protocols. For TCRbeta analysis, collaborator samples were shipped as frozen whole blood, as isolated PBMCs, or as DNA extracted from either sample type. Germline trimming: 0 bases from V, 7 bases from J; junction bases outside gene matches: 8. For CDR1 and CDR2, the germline V gene lists LGHNA and YNFKEQ. The CDR3 contains 17 residues, cysteine and phenylalanine counted. Of the read, only the CDR3 DNA is kept; its 51 bases are in frame from base 1. Rearrangement joined TRBV4-2 to TRBJ2-2, with TRBD2 identical over 10 junction bases. The sequencing sample was made of peripheral blood. This clonotype originated in a human donor in a cohort sampled during active COVID-19. Here is the DNA: TGTGCCAGCAGCCAAGATCATGGACTAGCGGCCTACGGGGAGCTGTTTTTT. Protein translation: CASSQDHGLAAYGELFF.